This T cell receptor (beta chain) came from a study of cytomegalovirus exposure and HLA in healthy donors. Germline V lookup: CDR1 GTSNPN, CDR2 SVGIG (reference sequence). V shed 3 bases and J 3 bases; nucleotides not matched to a gene: 7. This CDR3 spans 15 amino acids. Libraries were prepared by immunoSEQ multiplex PCR; TCRdb keeps only in-frame clonotypes and omits some of them. Of approximately 170,000 clones detected, just under 85% appear once; the ten largest clones hold approximately 2%. J is TRBJ2-2 and V is TRBV30; TRBD1 aligns across 7 bases. The sample consisted of PBMCs. The clonotype was recovered from a man aged 25 to 40 in good health and CMV-seropositive. The CDR3 spells CAWRRPGQYTGELFF. The CDR3 bases are TGTGCCTGGAGAAGGCCGGGACAGTACACCGGGGAGCTGTTTTTT.